This T cell receptor beta chain was sequenced for a study of post-analysis software for immune sequencing data. Study information: Relapsing-remitting, secondary progressive and progressive-relapsing forms made up the multiple sclerosis disease courses. Findings of the study overall: Multiple sclerosis patients had significantly lower normalized Chao1 diversity than controls. There were roughly 5 TRBV segments more frequent in patients than controls, and TRBV5-6, TRBV5-1 and TRBV20-1 were among them. Strong co-clustering by F measure was seen for same-batch samples.

Prepared TCR beta cDNA libraries contained unique molecular identifiers. Each CDR3 protein is one row after TCRdb ran MiXCR on the PCR reads. This sample has more than 500,000 distinct CDR3 sequences, with roughly 34% found just once. With 6 bases removed from V and 5 bases from J, the gap between germline ends came to 19 bases. The CDR3 runs to 15 residues. Looked up from germline, CDR1 is MNHEY and CDR2 is SMNVEV (reference sequence). Concerning this clonotype itself: Its antigen is not known.

This clonotype was obtained from a girl aged 2-17 years with multiple sclerosis. The chain links TRBV27 to TRBJ1-2; D is possibly TRBD1 (5 bases). The sample taken for sequencing was blood. This chain's CDR3 is CASSHGSTGDYGYTF. The DNA of the CDR3 is TGTGCCAGCAGCCATGGCTCTACAGGTGATTATGGCTACACCTTC.